The T cell receptor (beta chain) described here comes from a study of cytomegalovirus exposure and HLA in healthy donors (dated by TCRdb to about 2017). Concerning the study at large: According to a later analysis, the 120 validation repertoires were produced on the same platform as the 666 repertoires of the first cohort. The study aimed to test whether cataloging public T cell receptors could reveal signatures of past pathogen exposure. In addition to the first cohort of hundreds of subjects, a separate validation cohort of approximately 110 different subjects was used. The study combined high-throughput TCR immunosequencing, statistical association of individual TCRs with disease status, and machine learning to predict cytomegalovirus infection status.

V is pared back by 5 bases and J by 5 bases, with 11 bases lying between the germline termini. The germline V gene encodes CDR1 SGHTA and CDR2 FQGNSA. The CDR3 contains 13 residues, cysteine and phenylalanine counted. The entry retains the CDR3 DNA only, 39 bases that are in frame from base 1. In the case of this clone: Its antigen is currently not known. No base quality information exists; no much larger clone differs at one position.

The investigation overall reported the following: The authors suggested that the approach could potentially be generalized to other disease states and immunological phenotypes. Three of the identified cytomegalovirus-associated TCR beta chains were confirmed in vitro to be specific for cytomegalovirus antigens. In a later analysis, TCRs clustered in the first cohort were found to also tend to co-occur in the 120 or so validation repertoires, with 94% of cluster scores above 0. Most TCR sequences were seen in very few donors, while some public TCRs were found in many individuals. The classifier was reported to diagnose cytomegalovirus status with high specificity and sensitivity in both the original cohort and the validation cohort. The study listed approximately 150 TCR beta chains as associated with cytomegalovirus. All 120 or so repertoires were used to score co-occurrence in the validation cohort in a later analysis, because that analysis had no HLA typing for the cohort.

Separate from the roughly 660-subject first cohort, the validation cohort of roughly 120 subjects was the group to which the donors belonged. The method was the immunoSEQ multiplex PCR assay. For the original study's pipeline: To diagnose cytomegalovirus status from the catalog of TCR beta chain sequences, a statistical classification framework was built. What TCRdb holds here is the immuneACCESS table cut down to in-frame rearrangements. Part of the clones is not present; checked against another copy, under half of the missing clones reflect an unresolved V gene, and the others are unexplained. That table gives V, J and clone size, and the DNA gave D and trimming. The table for this sample lists about 220,000 clones; roughly 88% of them were counted only once. The top ten constitute around 3% of the sample.

This TCR came from a woman aged 18-30 years in good health and CMV-seronegative. The V and J genes are TRBV7-2 and TRBJ2-3, with no reliable assignment of the D segment. The material sequenced was PBMCs. CDR3 loop: CASSTYTGDTQYF. The DNA reads TGTGCCAGCAGCACCTACACGGGAGATACGCAGTATTTT.